The text below deals with one TCR beta chain. This entry comes from a study of blood T cell repertoires in COVID-19. Study-wide background: The United States, Italy and Spain provided the acute and convalescent COVID-19 samples.

Original handling: Amplification with reference gene primers provided the estimates of nucleated cell counts. Data came from immunoSEQ multiplex PCR; TCRdb stores just in-frame clones and leaves some out. That table is the source of V, J and clone size, and D and trimming were worked out from the DNA. Among under 300,000 clones listed, 70% to 85% were seen once. V shed 10 bases, J shed 5 bases, and the junction held 7 bases outside the gene matches. CDR1 MDHEN and CDR2 SYDVKM come from the germline V gene. The CDR3 runs to 13 residues. The specimen sequenced was peripheral blood. V gene TRBV28 combines with J gene TRBJ1-4; 7 bases agree with TRBD1. The sequence came from an elderly woman with acute or convalescent COVID-19. DNA for the CDR3: TGTGCCACTGAGGGACAGCCGAATGAAAAACTGTTTTTT. It encodes CATEGQPNEKLFF.